This T cell receptor beta chain was found in a study of blood T cell repertoires in COVID-19. Study information: Sites across the United States, Italy and Spain contributed samples from acute and convalescent COVID-19.

Participant reports of clinical history set cohort assignment. Before being deemed recovered, Cohort 3 donors had two negative PCRs, clearance, or symptom resolution. CDR3 length: 16 amino acids. The assay was immunoSEQ multiplex PCR, and TCRdb's table has in-frame clones only and misses some. The sample holds about 210,000 clones; 70% to 90% are singletons and the top ten take about 1.3%. The receptor comes from a man aged 30 to 39 who had recovered from COVID-19. V and J are TRBV1 and TRBJ1-3; the table gives TRBD1 as D, unverified against the DNA. TRBV1 is given as a pseudogene. The sample comprised PBMCs or T cells enriched from blood (not recorded which). The CDR3 loop reads CTSSQDHLGQRNTIYF. Here the CDR3 DNA reads TGCACCAGCAGCCAAGATCACTTAGGACAGAGAAACACCATATATTTT.